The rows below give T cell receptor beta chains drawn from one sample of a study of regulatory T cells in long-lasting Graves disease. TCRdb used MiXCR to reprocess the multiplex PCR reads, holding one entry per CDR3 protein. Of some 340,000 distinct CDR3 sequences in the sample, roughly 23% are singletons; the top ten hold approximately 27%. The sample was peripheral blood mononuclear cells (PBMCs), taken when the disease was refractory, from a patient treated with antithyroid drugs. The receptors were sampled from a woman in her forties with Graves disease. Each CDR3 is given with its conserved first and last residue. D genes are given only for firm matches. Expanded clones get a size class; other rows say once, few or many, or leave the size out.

TGTGCCAGCAAATTGGAATGGGGCGAGACAGATACGCAGTATTTT | CASKLEWGETDTQYF | . | . | 15 | TRBJ2-3 | TRBV2
TGTGCCAGCCGCGGATTCTATGGCTACACCTTC | CASRGFYGYTF | . | . | 11 | TRBJ1-2 | TRBV3-1
TGTGCCAGCAGTTTTATGCCATCTGGAAACACCATATATTTT | CASSFMPSGNTIYF | . | many | 14 | TRBJ1-3 | TRBV28
TGTGCCAGCACCCAAAGGGCTAGCGGAAACCAAGAGACCCAGTACTTC | CASTQRASGNQETQYF | TRBD2 | many | 16 | TRBJ2-5 | TRBV6-1
TGTGCCAGCAGTCCCCGGGACGCCAGCGACGAGCAGTACTTC | CASSPRDASDEQYF | . | few | 14 | TRBJ2-7 | TRBV27
TGTGCCAGCAGCTCGGGACAGTCCCTCAATCAGCCCCAGCATTTT | CASSSGQSLNQPQHF | TRBD1 | . | 15 | TRBJ1-5 | TRBV28
TGCAGTGCTAGAGACGTCCCGGGGGCAACTAATGAAAAACTGTTTTTT | CSARDVPGATNEKLFF | . | . | 16 | TRBJ1-4 | TRBV20-1
TGTGCCAGCAGCTTGACAGGGAACAACTACGAGCAGTACTTC | CASSLTGNNYEQYF | TRBD1 | few | 14 | TRBJ2-7 | TRBV7-3
TGCAGTGCCGCGGAGGGCGGGAGATGGGAGACCCAGTACTTC | CSAAEGGRWETQYF | TRBD2 | . | 14 | TRBJ2-5 | TRBV20-1
TGTGCCAGCAGTGGTGGACAGGGGATAGGAGTAGATACGCAGTATTTT | CASSGGQGIGVDTQYF | TRBD1 | . | 16 | TRBJ2-3 | TRBV28
TGCAGCGTCCGGACCCCCACTGAAGCTTTCTTT | CSVRTPTEAFF | . | . | 11 | TRBJ1-1 | TRBV29-1
TGTGCCAGCAGCTTGGAATGGACTAGCGGGAGTTCTCAGCAGTACTTC | CASSLEWTSGSSQQYF | TRBD2 | few | 16 | TRBJ2-7 | TRBV5-6
TGTGCCAGCAGTTTAGTCCGGGACTCCCACCACGAGCAGTACTTC | CASSLVRDSHHEQYF | . | many | 15 | TRBJ2-7 | TRBV28
TGTGCCAGCAGCCTACTAACAGGGTCAGCGGACACTGAAGCTTTCTTT | CASSLLTGSADTEAFF | . | few | 16 | TRBJ1-1 | TRBV5-6
TGTGCCAGCAGCTTAGAAGGGACAGGGAGTTACGAGCAGTACTTC | CASSLEGTGSYEQYF | TRBD1 | . | 15 | TRBJ2-7 | TRBV7-9
TGTGCCAGCAGCTTCAGCGGGGCCTCCTACGAGCAGTACTTC | CASSFSGASYEQYF | TRBD2 | many | 14 | TRBJ2-7 | TRBV6-1
TGCGCCAGCAGCTTGGGCGGGAGATCCTACAATGAGCAGTTCTTC | CASSLGGRSYNEQFF | TRBD2 | . | 15 | TRBJ2-1 | TRBV5-1
TGTGCCAGTAGTATTTTCGGGAAGGGGGCCGGGGAGCTGTTTTTT | CASSIFGKGAGELFF | . | few | 15 | TRBJ2-2 | TRBV19
TGTGCCAGCAGTTTGCGAGAGGGTTCCTCCTACGAGCAGTACTTC | CASSLREGSSYEQYF | . | many | 15 | TRBJ2-7 | TRBV28
TGTGCCAGTAGTATATCCCCCTCAGACAGGGGCCAAGAGACCCAGTACTTC | CASSISPSDRGQETQYF | TRBD1 | many | 17 | TRBJ2-5 | TRBV19
TGTGCCAGCTCCCACCCCGCGGCTTCCTACGAGCAGTACTTC | CASSHPAASYEQYF | . | . | 14 | TRBJ2-7 | TRBV6-1
TGTGCCAGCAGTTTGGGACAGTACACTGAAGCTTTCTTT | CASSLGQYTEAFF | TRBD1 | many | 13 | TRBJ1-1 | TRBV6-5
TGTGCCAGCAGTTGGGATTCGAGGTCGCAGCCCCAGCATTTT | CASSWDSRSQPQHF | . | many | 14 | TRBJ1-5 | TRBV28
TGTGCCAGCAGCTTTTCGCCGGCCAGCACTGAAGCTCTCTTT | CASSFSPASTEALF | . | once | 14 | TRBJ1-1 | TRBV5-5
TGTGCCAGCAGTTTTTCCAGCAATAGCAATCAGCCCCAGCATTTT | CASSFSSNSNQPQHF | . | few | 15 | TRBJ1-5 | TRBV27
TGTGCCAGCAGCTTAGTGCCCCAGGGTAGGCGTAGCAATCAGCCCCAGCATTTT | CASSLVPQGRRSNQPQHF | . | many | 18 | TRBJ1-5 | TRBV11-2
TGTGCCAGCAGCTTGATGGCAGGGGTCCACGAGCAGTACTTC | CASSLMAGVHEQYF | . | few | 14 | TRBJ2-7 | TRBV5-5
TGTGCCAGTAGGACACGGTATAGCAATCAGCCCCAGCATTTT | CASRTRYSNQPQHF | . | few | 14 | TRBJ1-5 | TRBV19
TGTGCCATCAGTGAAGGACTAGGGACTTCCTACGAGCAGTACTTC | CAISEGLGTSYEQYF | TRBD2 | many | 15 | TRBJ2-7 | TRBV10-3
TGTGCCAGCCACTCGGGGGGGCCCACTTCCTACGAGCAGTACTTC | CASHSGGPTSYEQYF | TRBD2 | many | 15 | TRBJ2-7 | TRBV27
TGTGCCACCAGACCTAGCTCAGTGACAGATACGCAGTATTTT | CATRPSSVTDTQYF | . | few | 14 | TRBJ2-3 | TRBV15
TGTGCCAGCAGCCCCACCCGAAACGGCGCGAACACTGAAGCTTTCTTT | CASSPTRNGANTEAFF | . | . | 16 | TRBJ1-1 | TRBV7-3
TGTGCCAGTAGTGGACAGGGGGCGAATCAGCCCCAGCATTTT | CASSGQGANQPQHF | TRBD1 | . | 14 | TRBJ1-5 | TRBV19
TGCGCCAGCAGCTTGGGGGGCCGTTCGAACACCGGGGAGCTGTTTTTT | CASSLGGRSNTGELFF | . | . | 16 | TRBJ2-2 | TRBV5-1
TGTGCCAGCAGCCCACCCGAAACAGGGATGCACTACGAGCAGTACTTC | CASSPPETGMHYEQYF | . | . | 16 | TRBJ2-7 | TRBV3-1
TGTGCCAGCAGCCCCCTCTGGGAGACCCAGTACTTC | CASSPLWETQYF | . | . | 12 | TRBJ2-5 | TRBV3-1
TGTGCCAGCAGCTTAGTCCGGCTTCCTAATGAGCAGTTCTTC | CASSLVRLPNEQFF | . | many | 14 | TRBJ2-1 | TRBV11-2
TGTGCCAGCAGTGTATCCCAGGGGAGGTCACCCCTCCACTTT | CASSVSQGRSPLHF | . | many | 14 | TRBJ1-6 | TRBV2
TGTGCCAGTAGTACCACACCATACAGGGATGGCTACACCTTC | CASSTTPYRDGYTF | . | few | 14 | TRBJ1-2 | TRBV19
TGTGCCAGCAGTGACCTAGGGGGAAACACCGGGGAGCTGTTTTTT | CASSDLGGNTGELFF | . | many | 15 | TRBJ2-2 | TRBV28
TGTGCCAGCACTCTAGCGGGAGTCGTCGGGGAGCTGTTTTTT | CASTLAGVVGELFF | TRBD2 | many | 14 | TRBJ2-2 | TRBV28
TGTGCCAGCAGTGAATGGAACACTGAAGCTTTCTTT | CASSEWNTEAFF | . | . | 12 | TRBJ1-1 | TRBV25-1
TGCAGCCATCTTGGGGGATCTAGCACAGATACGCAGTATTTT | CSHLGGSSTDTQYF | . | . | 14 | TRBJ2-3 | TRBV29-1
TGTGCCAGCAGTTCTTTTGATTACTACAATGAGCAGTTCTTC | CASSSFDYYNEQFF | . | few | 14 | TRBJ2-1 | TRBV28
TGTGCCAGCAGACCCACAGGGGCCTATGGCTACACCTTC | CASRPTGAYGYTF | TRBD1 | few | 13 | TRBJ1-2 | TRBV3-1
TGTGCCACCAGCAGTGCCAGGGGGGGGAACTCCTACGAGCAGTACTTC | CATSSARGGNSYEQYF | . | . | 16 | TRBJ2-7 | TRBV15
TGTGCCAGCAGTTTCGCGGGGGATAGCTACGAGCAGTACTTC | CASSFAGDSYEQYF | TRBD2 | . | 14 | TRBJ2-7 | TRBV27
TGTGCCAGCAGTTTGATTGCTAGCGGTCGACCACGAGAGTACTTC | CASSLIASGRPREYF | TRBD2 | . | 15 | TRBJ2-7 | TRBV27